This TCR beta chain was found in a study of shared clonotypes between healthy human individuals. Whole-study findings and limits: Sample collection involved blood only; tissue repertoires are likely different.

Trimming took off 7 bases at V and 0 bases at J, with 13 bases between the two ends. The CDR3 consists of 14 residues. CDR1 SNHLY and CDR2 FYNNEI come from the germline V gene. Only Caucasian adults living in Nashville, Tennessee made up the donor group. Assay execution proceeded at the deep level. Around 30,000 T cell genomes (approximately 300 ng DNA) went into each PBMC replicate. Using immunoSEQ multiplex PCR, the repertoire was profiled, and TCRdb retains in-frame clones only, with some absent. The table includes about 490,000 clones, 79% detected once. Comment on this clone: Its matching antigen is unknown.

The chain has TRBV2 and TRBJ2-7; tentatively, D is TRBD2 (6 bases). Sequenced input: PBMCs. The clonotype comes from a woman aged 40 to 50 in good health. Some clones in this sample may be carry-over from other donors' samples. The CDR3 coding sequence is TGTGCCAGCACCCCGCTAGCGAGCTCCTACGAGCAGTACTTC. Translation gives CASTPLASSYEQYF.